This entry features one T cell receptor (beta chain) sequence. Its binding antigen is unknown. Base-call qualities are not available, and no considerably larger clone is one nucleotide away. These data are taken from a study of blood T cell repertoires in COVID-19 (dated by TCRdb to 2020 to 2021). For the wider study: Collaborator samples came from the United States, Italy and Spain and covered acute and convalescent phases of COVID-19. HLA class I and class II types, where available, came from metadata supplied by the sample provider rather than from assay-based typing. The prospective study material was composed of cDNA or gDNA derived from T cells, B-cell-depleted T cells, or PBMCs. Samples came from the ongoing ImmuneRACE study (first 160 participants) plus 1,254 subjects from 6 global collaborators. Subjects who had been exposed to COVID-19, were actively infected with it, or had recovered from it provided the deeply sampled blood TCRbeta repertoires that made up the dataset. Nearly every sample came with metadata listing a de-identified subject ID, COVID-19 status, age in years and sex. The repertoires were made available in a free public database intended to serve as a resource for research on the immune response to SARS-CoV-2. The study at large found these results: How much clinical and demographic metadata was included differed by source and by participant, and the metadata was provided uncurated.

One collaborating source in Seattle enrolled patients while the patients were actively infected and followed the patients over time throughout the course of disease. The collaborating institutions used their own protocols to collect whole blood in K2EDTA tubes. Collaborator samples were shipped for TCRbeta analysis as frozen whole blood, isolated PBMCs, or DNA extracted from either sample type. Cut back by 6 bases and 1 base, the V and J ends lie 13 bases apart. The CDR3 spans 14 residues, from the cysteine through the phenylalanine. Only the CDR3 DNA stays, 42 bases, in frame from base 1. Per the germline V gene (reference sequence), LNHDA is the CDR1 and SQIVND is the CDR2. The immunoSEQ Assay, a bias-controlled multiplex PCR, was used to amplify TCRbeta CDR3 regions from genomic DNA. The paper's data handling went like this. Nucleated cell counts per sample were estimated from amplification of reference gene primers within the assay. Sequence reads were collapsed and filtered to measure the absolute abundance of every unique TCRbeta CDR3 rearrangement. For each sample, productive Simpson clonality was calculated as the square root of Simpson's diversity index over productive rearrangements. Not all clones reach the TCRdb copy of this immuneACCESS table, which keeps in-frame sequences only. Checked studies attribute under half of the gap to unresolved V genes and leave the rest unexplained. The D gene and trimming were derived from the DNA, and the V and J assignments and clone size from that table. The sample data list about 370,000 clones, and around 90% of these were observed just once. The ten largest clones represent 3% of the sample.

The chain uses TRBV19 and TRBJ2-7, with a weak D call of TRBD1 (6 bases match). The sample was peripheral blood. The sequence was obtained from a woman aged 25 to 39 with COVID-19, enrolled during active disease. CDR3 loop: CASRRDTLSYEQYF. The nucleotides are TGTGCCAGTAGAAGGGACACTTTATCCTACGAGCAGTACTTC.